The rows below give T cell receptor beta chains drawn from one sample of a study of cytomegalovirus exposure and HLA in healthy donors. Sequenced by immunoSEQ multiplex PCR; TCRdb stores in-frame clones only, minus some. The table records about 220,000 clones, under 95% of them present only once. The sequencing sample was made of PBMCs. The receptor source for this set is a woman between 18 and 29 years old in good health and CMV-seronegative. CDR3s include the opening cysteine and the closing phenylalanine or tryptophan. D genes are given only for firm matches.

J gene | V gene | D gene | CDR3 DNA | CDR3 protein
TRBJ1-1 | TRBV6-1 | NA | TGTGCCAGCAGTGAATTAATTGACAGGAACACTGAAGCTTTCTTT | CASSELIDRNTEAFF
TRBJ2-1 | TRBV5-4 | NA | TGTGCCAGCAGCTTGGTGGGGGGAAGATCCTACAATGAGCAGTTCTTC | CASSLVGGRSYNEQFF
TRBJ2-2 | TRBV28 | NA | TGTGCCAGCAGTTTATGGAGGGGACTTCTGAACACCGGGGAGCTGTTTTTT | CASSLWRGLLNTGELFF
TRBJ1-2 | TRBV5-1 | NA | TGCGCCATCAGCTGGAGGGGTCACTATGGCTACACCTTC | CAISWRGHYGYTF
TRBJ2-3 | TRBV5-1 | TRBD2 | TGCGCCAGCAGATACGCTAGCGGGCGCACAGATACGCAGTATTTT | CASRYASGRTDTQYF
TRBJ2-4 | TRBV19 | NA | TGTGCCAGCCAACAGGACTACCAAAACATTCAGTACTTC | CASQQDYQNIQYF
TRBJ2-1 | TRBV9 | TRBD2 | TGTGCCAGCAGCGTAGGGACTAGCGGGACCTACAATGAGCAGTTCTTC | CASSVGTSGTYNEQFF
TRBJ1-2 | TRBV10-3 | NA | TGTGCCATCAGTACTGCGGACAGCAACTATGGCTACACCTTC | CAISTADSNYGYTF
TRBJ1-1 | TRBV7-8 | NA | TGTGCCAGCAGCTTAGTCTCCCCTGAAGCTTTCTTT | CASSLVSPEAFF
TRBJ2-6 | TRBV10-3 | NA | TGTGCCATCAGTGGGGGGGGCGGTGGTACCTCTGGGGCCAACGTCCTGACTTTC | CAISGGGGGTSGANVLTF
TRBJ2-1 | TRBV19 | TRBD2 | TGTGCCAGTAGTACAGGACTAGCTTTTTCTCTTTACAATGAGCAGTTCTTC | CASSTGLAFSLYNEQFF
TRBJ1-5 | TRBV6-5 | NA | TGTGCCAGCAGTTCAGGCAGCAATCAGCCCCAGCATTTT | CASSSGSNQPQHF
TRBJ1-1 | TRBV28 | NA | TGTGCCAGCAGTTTCGGTTTTACTGAAGCTTTCTTT | CASSFGFTEAFF
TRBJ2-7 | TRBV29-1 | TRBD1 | TGCAGCGTCAACACGGCGACAGGGGCCTACGAGCAGTACTTC | CSVNTATGAYEQYF
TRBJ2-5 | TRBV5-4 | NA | TGTGCCAGCACCAATTCGCAGGCACAAGAGACCCAGTACTTC | CASTNSQAQETQYF
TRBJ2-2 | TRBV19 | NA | TGTGCCAGTAGTATAGTGTTACTGAGGATGTCCGGGGAGCTGTTTTTT | CASSIVLLRMSGELFF
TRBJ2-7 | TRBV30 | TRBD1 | TGTGCCTGGAGTGACAGGGGTCACGAGCAGTACTTC | CAWSDRGHEQYF
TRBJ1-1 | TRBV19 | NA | TGTGCCAGTAGACCAACACAAGTCACGAACACTGAAGCTTTCTTT | CASRPTQVTNTEAFF